The T cell receptor beta chain described here comes from a study of T cell responses to AZD1222 COVID-19 vaccine. Study at large: Second doses that came at about 4 or about 12 weeks were put together.

Method: immunoSEQ multiplex PCR; TCRdb's copy keeps in-frame clones and lacks some. The sample has fewer than 130,000 clones, about 88% seen once; the top ten hold about 1.6%. Broader study findings: Just five to seven people given AZD1222 tested seropositive at baseline. Repertoire sampling happened only post peak T cell response. Per reports, nearly half of all spike-specific TCRs target regions that are unmutated in variants.

As for this clone: Its antigen is still unknown.

The receptor was isolated from an adult in good health. This sample comprised peripheral blood, obtained on day 0 of AZD1222 vaccination.

CDR3 loop: CASSQRQGAIYGYTF. DNA for the CDR3: TGCGCCAGCAGCCAAAGACAGGGGGCTATCTATGGCTACACCTTC. The chain carries TRBV4-1 and TRBJ1-2; 10 bases align to TRBD1. V lost 2 bases to trimming and J lost 4 bases; unmatched junction nucleotides: 4. The CDR3 is 15 amino acids. Germline V gives CDR1 MGHRA, CDR2 YSYEKL.